The clone carrying this T cell receptor (beta chain) appeared a few times. The antigen is undetermined. Other DNA sequences in this specimen translate into the identical CDR3. Amplification used 60 Vbeta primers and 13 Jbeta primers. TCRdb's table, derived via immunoSEQ multiplex PCR, lists solely in-frame clones and lacks some. The repertoire holds 95,000 to 150,000 clones, with about 73% as singletons. These data are taken from a study of cytomegalovirus exposure and HLA in healthy donors. Across the study: Assignment to the Caucasian-associated ancestry cluster applied to less than 85% of the approximately 380 genotyped donors. Whole-study results and caveats: A prior analysis recorded that most TCR beta V segments were productive about 87% or about 30% of the time. Indistinguishable V segments such as TRBV6-2 and TRBV6-3 were excluded. A later analysis associated roughly 15,000 TCR beta sequences with HLA alleles at a 0.05 false discovery rate.

Germline CDR1 is WNHNN and CDR2 is SYGVQD (reference sequence). Deletions cut 6 bases from V and 0 bases from J, with 7 bases between. The CDR3 totals 13 residues. The gene calls are TRBV10-1 and TRBJ2-3; D unclear. The sample was PBMCs. This TCR derives from a woman between 50 and 59 years old in good health and CMV-seropositive. Here the CDR3 reads CASRQDSTDTQYF. DNA of the CDR3: TGCGCCAGCAGGCAGGATAGCACAGATACGCAGTATTTT.